This entry lists 8 T cell receptor beta chains sequenced from one sample in a study of shared clonotypes between healthy human individuals. Produced via immunoSEQ multiplex PCR; TCRdb's table is partial and in-frame only. The sample includes a few hundred thousand clones, over 60% of them seen just once. Sequenced material: memory CD4+ T cells sorted from blood. Specified subset: CD45RA-negative fraction. The receptors shown here come from a man aged 25 to 40 in good health.

This rearrangement joins TRBV5-5 to TRBJ1-3; D unresolved. V lost 1 base and J 4 bases, leaving 9 bases between the germline ends. The germline CDR1 and CDR2 sequences are SGHKS and YYEKEE (reference sequence). The CDR3 spans 14 residues. The CDR3 nucleotides are TGTGCCAGCAGCTTGCGGACGTCCGGAAACACCATATATTTT. Its translation: CASSLRTSGNTIYF.

This chain uses TRBV15 with TRBJ1-1; 8 bases fit TRBD1. J gave up 5 bases and V 0 bases, and 5 bases lay outside the gene matches. The CDR3 totals 15 residues. Germline CDR1 LNHNV, CDR2 YYDKDF (reference sequence). In DNA form, the CDR3 reads TGTGCCACCAGCAGAGACAGGGGGCTGAGGACTGAAGCTTTCTTT. Protein product: CATSRDRGLRTEAFF.

This clone was found a few times. The chain links TRBV27 to TRBJ2-7; TRBD2 matches 12 bases. This CDR3 comprises 14 residues. Germline CDR1 MNHEY, CDR2 SMNVEV (reference sequence). Trimming removed 5 bases from V and 4 bases from J; junction bases left unmatched: 3. The chain's CDR3 is CASSAGTSGYEQYF. The CDR3 DNA reads as TGTGCCAGCAGTGCCGGGACTAGCGGGTACGAGCAGTACTTC.

V and J are TRBV7-9 and TRBJ2-3; D not resolved. Germline V gene sequence: CDR1 SEHNR, CDR2 FQNEAQ (reference sequence). This CDR3 is 11 amino acids long. V shed 5 bases and J shed 6 bases, with 6 bases lying between them. This CDR3 reads CASSGGDTQYF. For the CDR3, the DNA is TGTGCCAGCAGCGGTGGCGATACGCAGTATTTT.

V and J are TRBV7-9 and TRBJ2-5; 10 bases fit TRBD2. CDR1 is SEHNR and CDR2 is FQNEAQ in the germline V gene (reference sequence). The CDR3 contains 17 residues. V was clipped by 0 bases and J by 5 bases; unmatched bases: 9. The CDR3 region is CASSLALTSGEGETQYF. The CDR3 bases are TGTGCCAGCAGCTTAGCCCTCACTAGCGGGGAGGGGGAGACCCAGTACTTC.

The chain employs TRBV4-2 and TRBJ1-3; D remains ambiguous. Deletions cut 0 bases from V and 3 bases from J, with 9 bases between. Per the germline V gene, CDR1 is LGHNA and CDR2 is YNFKEQ. The CDR3 runs 15 residues. The CDR3 nucleotides read TGTGCCAGCAGCCAAGATGTGGGGATTGGAAACACCATATATTTT. Translated, it gives CASSQDVGIGNTIYF.

The CDR3 bases are TGTGCCAGCAGCGTTTCACAGGGTACGCAGTATTTT. Protein: CASSVSQGTQYF. The chain uses TRBV9 and TRBJ2-3; the D gene is possibly TRBD1 (6 bases). Trimming took 2 bases from V and 8 from J, leaving 9 bases between them. This CDR3 spans 12 amino acids. Germline CDR1 and CDR2: SGDLS and YYNGEE.

This clone occurred many times. This chain uses TRBV4-1 with TRBJ2-1; D could derive from TRBD1 or TRBD2 (6 bases each). The CDR3 is made up of 15 amino acids. V lost 0 bases and J lost 10, with 16 bases in between. Germline-derived CDR1 and CDR2 are MGHRA and YSYEKL. The CDR3 DNA reads TGCGCCAGCAGCCAAGATCGAGCGGGTCAGGGGGAGCAGTTCTTC. This translates into CASSQDRAGQGEQFF.